This record concerns one T cell receptor beta chain sequence. Antigen specificity is unknown. The sample originates from a study of vaccination and CD4 T cells after COVID-19. Time point specified: late sampling 161 to 241 days after vaccination in three convalescent patients. As for treatment: approximately nine-day PBMC culture with coronavirus spike peptide pools or control peptides (ViraFEST assay). The Oncomine TCR Beta short-read assay was applied to DNA of cultured CD4+ T cells. TCRdb re-called the PCR reads through MiXCR, storing one row per CDR3 protein. This table has 25,000 to 30,000 distinct CDR3 sequences, 41% appearing once. CDR3 length: 14 amino acids. Germline assignment: CDR1 MDHEN and CDR2 SYDVKM. Trimming took 6 bases from V and 9 from J; bases not matched to a gene: 7.

The genes are TRBV28 and TRBJ2-1; TRBD2 agrees at 11 bases. The TCR was taken from a human donor who had recovered from COVID-19. The starting material was CD4+ T cells from blood, cultured in vitro, obtained about 7 months after SARS-CoV-2 vaccination. The chain's CDR3 is CASRQPLAGGEQFF. The CDR3 nucleotides are TGTGCCAGCAGGCAACCTCTAGCGGGAGGTGAGCAGTTCTTC.